A selection of T cell receptor beta chains follows, all from one sample in a study of radiation and T cells in renal cell carcinoma. Only in-frame clones appear in the TCRdb table, and some are missing; sequencing was by immunoSEQ multiplex PCR. The data contain some 150,000 clones, around nine tenths of them singletons. The specimen was blood, collected from a patient whose treatment included radiotherapy and nephrectomy. Receptors originate from a woman between 45 and 65 years old with renal cell carcinoma. CDR3s include the opening cysteine and the closing phenylalanine or tryptophan. A D gene is named only where the DNA matches it firmly. The size field is filled for only some rows; it gives once, few, many or a size class.

>TRBJ1-6|TRBD1|NA|TRBV5-4
CASSSGGRSYNSPLHF
TGTGCCAGCAGTTCAGGGGGCCGCTCCTATAATTCACCCCTCCACTTT
>TRBJ2-7|NA|NA|TRBV7-2
CASSLTAGASYEQYF
TGTGCCAGCAGCCTCACCGCAGGGGCCTCCTACGAGCAGTACTTC
>TRBJ1-6|NA|NA|TRBV7-2
CASSFRGGNDNSPLHF
TGTGCCAGCAGCTTCAGAGGTGGGAACGATAATTCACCCCTCCACTTT
>TRBJ2-7|NA|once|TRBV11-2
CASSLNIGTAWYF
TGTGCCAGCAGCTTAAATATCGGAACTGCTTGGTACTTC
>TRBJ2-1|TRBD2|NA|TRBV10-2
CASGGSGNEQFF
TGCGCCAGCGGCGGGAGTGGGAATGAGCAGTTCTTC
>TRBJ2-7|TRBD1|NA|TRBV6-5
CASGDRAGEQYF
TGTGCCAGCGGAGACAGGGCCGGCGAGCAGTACTTC
>TRBJ2-7|NA|NA|TRBV4-3
CASSQEGYEQYF
TGCGCCAGCAGCCAAGAGGGCTACGAGCAGTACTTC
>TRBJ1-1|NA|NA|TRBV27
CASSSRTGHTEAFF
TGTGCCAGCAGTTCCCGAACAGGGCACACTGAAGCTTTCTTT
>TRBJ2-1|TRBD2|NA|TRBV2
CASRLLAGGYNEQFF
TGTGCCAGCAGACTACTAGCGGGGGGGTACAATGAGCAGTTCTTC
>TRBJ2-2|NA|few|TRBV5-4
CASGLATGHTGELFF
TGTGCCAGCGGATTGGCGACAGGTCACACCGGGGAGCTGTTTTTT
>TRBJ1-1|NA|few|TRBV2
CASSEAYVSTEAFF
TGTGCCAGCAGTGAAGCGTATGTTAGTACTGAAGCTTTCTTT
>TRBJ2-5|TRBD1|NA|TRBV6-1
CASSDKYGTGTQETQYF
TGTGCCAGCAGTGATAAGTACGGGACAGGCACCCAAGAGACCCAGTACTTC
>TRBJ2-5|NA|NA|TRBV10-3
CAISWTDQETQYF
TGTGCCATCAGCTGGACTGACCAAGAGACCCAGTACTTC
>TRBJ1-1|NA|few|TRBV10-3
CAISVRTDTEAFF
TGTGCCATCAGTGTTCGGACGGACACTGAAGCTTTCTTT
>TRBJ2-3|TRBD1|NA|TRBV29-1
CSTARQGAQYF
TGCAGCACCGCCAGGCAGGGGGCGCAGTATTTT
>TRBJ1-5|NA|NA|TRBV9
CASSVRAGGNQPQHF
TGTGCCAGCAGCGTACGAGCGGGAGGCAATCAGCCCCAGCATTTT
>TRBJ2-3|NA|NA|TRBV11-2
CASSLASRHTDTQYF
TGTGCCAGCAGCTTAGCGAGCCGGCACACAGATACGCAGTATTTT
>TRBJ1-2|NA|NA|TRBV28
CASSVLSQASYGYTF
TGTGCCAGCAGCGTACTTTCACAGGCAAGCTATGGCTACACCTTC
>TRBJ2-7|TRBD1|NA|TRBV4-1
CASSPWTGPANEQYF
TGCGCCAGCAGCCCCTGGACAGGTCCCGCCAACGAGCAGTACTTC
>TRBJ1-5|NA|NA|TRBV7-2
CASSLANTGQPQHF
TGTGCCAGCAGCTTAGCCAACACAGGTCAGCCCCAGCATTTT
>TRBJ2-3|NA|NA|TRBV2
CASSANSRDTQYF
TGTGCCAGCAGTGCCAATAGTCGGGATACGCAGTATTTT
>TRBJ2-3|NA|NA|TRBV25-1
CASSEYVGSTDTQCF
TGTGCCAGCAGTGAATATGTTGGAAGCACAGATACGCAGTGTTTT
>TRBJ1-1|TRBD1|few|TRBV2
CASRGQGDTEAFF
TGTGCCAGCAGGGGACAGGGAGACACTGAAGCTTTCTTT
>TRBJ2-2|NA|NA|TRBV9
CASRSILNTGELFF
TGTGCCAGCAGGTCGATTCTGAACACCGGGGAGCTGTTTTTT
>TRBJ1-4|NA|many|TRBV6-6
CASSWSTGEKLFF
TGTGCCAGCAGTTGGTCGACGGGGGAAAAACTGTTTTTT
>TRBJ2-7|NA|NA|TRBV4-1
CASSQASFYEQYF
TGCGCCAGCAGCCAAGCCTCTTTCTACGAGCAGTACTTC
>TRBJ1-2|NA|NA|TRBV11-2
CASSLESGGGYTF
TGTGCCAGCAGCTTAGAATCGGGTGGGGGCTACACCTTC
>TRBJ2-7|TRBD1|NA|TRBV5-4
CASSLDYIWTGPYEQYF
TGTGCCAGCAGCTTGGATTACATTTGGACAGGGCCCTACGAGCAGTACTTC
>TRBJ1-1|NA|NA|TRBV6-1
CASTGRQDTEAFF
TGTGCCAGCACCGGTAGACAGGACACTGAAGCTTTCTTT
>TRBJ1-3|NA|once|TRBV9
CASSVGVMNSGNTIYF
TGTGCCAGCAGCGTAGGTGTCATGAACTCTGGAAACACCATATATTTT
>TRBJ1-2|NA|NA|TRBV6-5
CASSYSPTGFYGYTF
TGTGCCAGCAGTTACTCGCCCACAGGGTTCTATGGCTACACCTTC
>TRBJ1-2|NA|NA|TRBV11-2
CASSLLAGANYGYTF
TGTGCCAGCAGCCTACTGGCAGGGGCCAACTATGGCTACACCTTC
>TRBJ1-5|NA|NA|TRBV15
CATSRDRAEQPQHF
TGTGCCACCAGCAGAGACAGGGCGGAACAGCCCCAGCATTTT
>TRBJ2-3|TRBD2|NA|TRBV7-2
CASSFSAGGPSDTQYF
TGTGCCAGCAGCTTTTCCGCGGGAGGGCCGTCAGATACGCAGTATTTT
>TRBJ1-1|NA|once|TRBV7-2
CASSLMGLNTEAFF
TGTGCCAGCAGCTTAATGGGATTGAACACTGAAGCTTTCTTT
>TRBJ2-3|NA|once|TRBV10-1
CASSIGYDTQYF
TGCGCCAGCAGTATTGGGTATGATACGCAGTATTTT
>TRBJ2-1|NA|once|TRBV30
CAWGEPGGASYNEQFF
TGTGCCTGGGGGGAGCCGGGGGGCGCATCCTACAATGAGCAGTTCTTC
>TRBJ2-7|NA|NA|TRBV19
CASSPEGRISYEQYF
TGTGCCAGTAGTCCGGAAGGACGGATCTCCTACGAGCAGTACTTC
>TRBJ2-2|NA|NA|TRBV7-9
CAIVGRNTGELFF
TGTGCCATAGTGGGGCGGAACACCGGGGAGCTGTTTTTT
>TRBJ1-5|NA|NA|TRBV5-1
CASSLSGGNNQPQHF
TGCGCCAGCAGCTTGTCGGGGGGCAACAATCAGCCCCAGCATTTT
>TRBJ1-1|NA|NA|TRBV7-8
CASSLTGRTEAFF
TGTGCCAGCAGCCTAACAGGGAGGACTGAAGCTTTCTTT
>TRBJ1-5|NA|NA|TRBV2
CASTRGPSDSNQPQHF
TGTGCCAGCACCAGGGGCCCCTCGGATAGCAATCAGCCCCAGCATTTT
>TRBJ2-5|NA|NA|TRBV6-1
CASRLSGGETQYF
TGTGCCAGCAGATTGTCAGGTGGGGAGACCCAGTACTTC
>TRBJ1-6|TRBD1|NA|TRBV18
CASSPSDRGSPLHF
TGTGCCAGCTCACCATCGGACAGGGGGTCACCCCTCCACTTT
>TRBJ1-3|TRBD1|NA|TRBV5-4
CASSTGQDSGNTIYF
TGTGCCAGCAGCACAGGACAGGACTCTGGAAACACCATATATTTT
>TRBJ2-2|TRBD2|NA|TRBV11-2
CASNVAGGPSGELFF
TGTGCCAGCAACGTTGCGGGAGGGCCCTCCGGGGAGCTGTTTTTT
>TRBJ1-5|NA|NA|TRBV29-1
CSVTEGGRSGPQHF
TGCAGCGTTACGGAGGGGGGTCGGTCGGGGCCCCAGCATTTT
>TRBJ2-4|NA|NA|TRBV4-3
CASSQQRVRGGKNIQYF
TGCGCCAGCAGCCAACAACGTGTCCGGGGCGGCAAAAACATTCAGTACTTC
>TRBJ2-7|NA|NA|TRBV5-1
CASSLYGDGSYEQYF
TGCGCCAGCAGCTTGTATGGGGATGGCTCCTACGAGCAGTACTTC